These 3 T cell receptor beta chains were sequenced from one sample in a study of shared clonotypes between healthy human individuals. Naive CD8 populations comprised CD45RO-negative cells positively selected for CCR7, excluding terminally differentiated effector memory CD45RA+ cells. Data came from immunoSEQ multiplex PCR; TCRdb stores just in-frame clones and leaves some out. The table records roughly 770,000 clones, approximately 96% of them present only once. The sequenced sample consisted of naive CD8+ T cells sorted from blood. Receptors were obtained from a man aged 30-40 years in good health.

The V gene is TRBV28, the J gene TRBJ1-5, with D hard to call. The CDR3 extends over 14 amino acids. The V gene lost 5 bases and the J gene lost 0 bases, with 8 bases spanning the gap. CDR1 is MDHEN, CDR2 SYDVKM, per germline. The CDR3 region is CASSGIDSNQPQHF. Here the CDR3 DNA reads TGTGCCAGCAGTGGGATCGATAGCAATCAGCCCCAGCATTTT.

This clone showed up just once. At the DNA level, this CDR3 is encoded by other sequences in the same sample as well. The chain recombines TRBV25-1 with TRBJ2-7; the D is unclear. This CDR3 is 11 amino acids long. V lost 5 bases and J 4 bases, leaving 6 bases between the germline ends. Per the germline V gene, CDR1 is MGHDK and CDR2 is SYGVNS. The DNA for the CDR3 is TGTGCCAGCAGTCTGGCTTACGAGCAGTACTTC. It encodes CASSLAYEQYF.

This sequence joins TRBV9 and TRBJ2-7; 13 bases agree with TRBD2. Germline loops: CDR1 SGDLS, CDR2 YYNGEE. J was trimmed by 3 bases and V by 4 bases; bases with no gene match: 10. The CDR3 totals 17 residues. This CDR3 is CASSQGTSGIGFYEQYF. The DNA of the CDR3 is TGTGCCAGCAGCCAGGGGACTAGCGGGATAGGTTTCTACGAGCAGTACTTC.